This T cell receptor (beta chain) was identified in a study of graft-versus-host responses after intestinal transplantation (dated by TCRdb to about 2021). Turning to the overall study: Multivisceral, liver-intestinal, or isolated intestinal transplants were received by the recipients. The cohort enrolled 20 to 30 intestinal transplant recipients, one of whom was a retransplant, and a few patients without pretransplant specimens were excluded. Anti-thymocyte globulin induction was given to all recipients, followed by maintenance tacrolimus and steroids for around three years. Samples from a few later patients were sequenced in-house on an Illumina MiSeq with MiXCR processing rather than by the commercial service. Alloreactive clones were identified by sequencing pre-transplant mixed lymphocyte reaction products and comparing them with unstimulated pre-transplant donor and recipient T cells. Donor T cell macrochimerism was defined as a peak of at least 4% donor T cells among recipient peripheral blood mononuclear cells. After intestinal transplantation, graft-versus-host and host-versus-graft alloreactive T cell clones were followed in the graft, circulation and bone marrow using bulk TCR-beta CDR3 sequencing.

The protocol used for the library was the immunoSEQ multiplex PCR assay. For most patients, genomic DNA was isolated with the Qiagen DNeasy Blood and Tissue Kit and shipped frozen to Adaptive Biotechnologies for TCR sequencing. High-throughput TCR-beta CDR3 sequencing of genomic DNA from most patients was performed by Adaptive Biotechnologies. The authors' pipeline ran thus. Adaptive's ImmunoSEQ software supplied the TCR sequencing data for 15 to 20 patients, while MiXCR and VDJtools were used to process a few other patients. To correct CD4 versus CD8 sorting errors, any sequence found in both subsets at a frequency ratio below 5:1 was removed. CDR3 nucleotide sequences shared by donor and recipient were removed because the origin of these sequences could not be assigned. To be classed as alloreactive, a clone needed at least 2-fold expansion over unstimulated cells and a minimum CFSE-low frequency of 0.002% (template counts) or 0.001% (read counts). Mappable clones were those detected in sequenced pre-transplant spleen, lymph node, or MLR CFSE-low populations of the donor or recipient. The cumulative frequency of alloreactive clones was calculated as a percentage of all sequences, weighted by copy number. In its TCRdb copy, this immuneACCESS table keeps in-frame sequences only and misses some clones. Where compared with another copy, unresolved V genes explain less than half of these, and the others have no known cause. V, J and clone size are taken as reported in that table, and D and trimming were inferred from the DNA itself. The table for this sample lists approximately 100,000 clones; roughly 90% of them were counted only once. Approximately 0.97% of the sample is in the top ten clones.

In light of the paper, this sample's time point label describes: cells obtained before transplantation from donor or recipient. CD3+CD4+ and CD3+CD8+ populations were FACS-sorted from unstimulated pre-transplant donor and recipient cells taken from spleen or lymph nodes. What the research found in general, with its limitations: GvH clones were detected in recipient bone marrow, and some of these GvH clones were observed earlier in ileal mucosa or blood, consistent with an intestinal mucosal origin. In patients with donor T cell macrochimerism, the allografts had high GvH to HvG T cell clonal ratios. Early after transplant, declines in HvG clones were associated with peak levels of circulating GvH clones. Conclusions were limited by the relatively low number and heterogeneity of intestinal transplant patients.

On this clone: Its binding antigen is unknown. Nothing much larger sits one base from this clone, and base qualities are not available.

From the cysteine through the phenylalanine, the CDR3 covers 17 amino acids. Just the 51-base CDR3 DNA is kept, in frame starting at base 1. V is cut back by 1 base and J by 7 bases, with 12 bases in the junction unmatched. Looking up the germline V gene yields CDR1 KGHSH and CDR2 LQKENI. This TCR derives from a human donor who received an intestinal transplant. This specimen was unstimulated CD4+ T cells sorted from spleen or lymph node cells, taken before intestinal transplant. This chain joins TRBV18 to TRBJ1-4, and TRBD1 aligns with 7 junction nucleotides. The CDR3: CASSPQGRRAGGEKLFF. The nucleotide sequence is TGTGCCAGCTCACCACAAGGAAGAAGGGCAGGGGGTGAAAAACTGTTTTTT.